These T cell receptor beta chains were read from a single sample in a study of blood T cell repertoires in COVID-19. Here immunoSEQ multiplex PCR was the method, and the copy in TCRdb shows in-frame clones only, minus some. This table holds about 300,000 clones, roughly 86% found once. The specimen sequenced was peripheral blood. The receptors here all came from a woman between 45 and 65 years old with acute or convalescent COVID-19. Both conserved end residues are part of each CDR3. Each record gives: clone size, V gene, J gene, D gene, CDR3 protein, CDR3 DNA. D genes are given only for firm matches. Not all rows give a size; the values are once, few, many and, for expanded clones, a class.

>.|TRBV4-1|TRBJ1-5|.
CASSQEAGGFGGLSQPQHF
TGCGCCAGCAGCCAAGAGGCGGGGGGTTTCGGGGGCTTAAGTCAGCCCCAGCATTTT
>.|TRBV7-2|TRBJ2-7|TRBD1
CASSPRQGSYEQYF
TGTGCCAGCAGCCCCAGACAGGGCTCCTACGAGCAGTACTTC
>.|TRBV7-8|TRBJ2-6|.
CASSFEDRWHGANVLTF
TGTGCCAGCAGCTTCGAAGACAGGTGGCATGGGGCCAACGTCCTGACTTTC
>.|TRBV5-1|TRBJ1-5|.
CASSLAPNGNQPQHF
TGCGCCAGCAGCTTGGCCCCCAATGGCAATCAGCCCCAGCATTTT
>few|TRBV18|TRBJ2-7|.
CASSPPGLTYEQYF
TGTGCCAGCTCACCACCGGGACTTACCTACGAGCAGTACTTC
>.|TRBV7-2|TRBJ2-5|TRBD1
CASSDRPGQQETQYF
TGTGCCAGCAGCGATCGCCCGGGACAGCAAGAGACCCAGTACTTC
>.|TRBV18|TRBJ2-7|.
CASSPTGYEQYF
TGTGCCAGCTCGCCCACAGGCTACGAGCAGTACTTC
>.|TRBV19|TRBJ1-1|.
CASTRRRGNEGTEAFF
TGTGCCAGTACTCGACGACGGGGGAATGAGGGCACTGAAGCTTTCTTT
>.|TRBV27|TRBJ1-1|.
CASSLQRGGTEAFF
TGTGCCAGCAGCCTGCAGCGGGGTGGGACTGAAGCTTTCTTT
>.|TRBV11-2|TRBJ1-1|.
CASSLTGNTEAFF
TGTGCCAGCAGCTTAACAGGGAACACTGAAGCTTTCTTT
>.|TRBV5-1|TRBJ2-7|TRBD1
CASSPEDRDEQYF
TGCGCCAGCAGCCCGGAGGACAGGGATGAGCAGTACTTC
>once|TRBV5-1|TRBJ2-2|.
CASSPNAGPTGELFF
TGCGCCAGCAGCCCCAACGCGGGGCCCACCGGGGAGCTGTTTTTT
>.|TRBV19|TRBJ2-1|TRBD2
CASSATGGPYNEQFF
TGTGCCAGTAGTGCAACGGGGGGTCCCTACAATGAGCAGTTCTTC
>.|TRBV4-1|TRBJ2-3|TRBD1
CASSQRQGGTDTQYF
TGCGCCAGCAGCCAGAGACAGGGAGGCACAGATACGCAGTATTTT
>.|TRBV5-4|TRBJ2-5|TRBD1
CASSKDRGLSETQYF
TGTGCCAGCAGCAAGGACAGGGGGCTGTCAGAGACCCAGTACTTC